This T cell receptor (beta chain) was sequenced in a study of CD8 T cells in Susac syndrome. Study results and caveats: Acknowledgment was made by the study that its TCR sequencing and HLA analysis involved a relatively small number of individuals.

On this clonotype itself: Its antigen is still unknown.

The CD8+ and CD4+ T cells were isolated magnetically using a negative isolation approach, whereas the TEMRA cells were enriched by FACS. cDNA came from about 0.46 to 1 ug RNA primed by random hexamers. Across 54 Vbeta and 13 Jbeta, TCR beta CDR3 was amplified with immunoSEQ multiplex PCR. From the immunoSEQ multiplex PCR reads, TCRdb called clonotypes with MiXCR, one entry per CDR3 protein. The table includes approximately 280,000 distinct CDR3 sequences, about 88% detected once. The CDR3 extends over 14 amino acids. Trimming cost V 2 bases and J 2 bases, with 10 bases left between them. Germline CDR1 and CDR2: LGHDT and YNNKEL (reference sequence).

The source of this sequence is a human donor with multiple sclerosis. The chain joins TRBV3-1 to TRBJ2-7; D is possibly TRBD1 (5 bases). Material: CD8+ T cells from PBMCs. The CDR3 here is CASSQFRATYEQYF. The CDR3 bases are TGTGCCAGCAGCCAATTCAGGGCCACCTACGAGCAGTACTTC.